This T cell receptor (beta chain) is drawn from a study of blood T cell repertoires in COVID-19. Authors' data handling: Counts of nucleated cells, estimated from reference gene primer amplification, were obtained. Clones were sequenced by immunoSEQ multiplex PCR, and TCRdb holds only the in-frame ones, with some missing. For V, J and clone size, that table is used; D and trimming come from the DNA. This table holds about 140,000 clones, around three quarters found once. V gave up 6 bases and J gave up 7 bases, with 15 bases separating them. The CDR3 length is 14 residues. CDR1 is MNHEY and CDR2 is SVGEGT in the germline V gene.

J is TRBJ1-4 and V is TRBV6-2 or TRBV6-3; no definite D call. The specimen sequenced was peripheral blood. The TCR sequence derives from an elderly man with acute or convalescent COVID-19. The CDR3 nucleotides read TGTGCCAGCAGCCTACTAAGCGGATCTGAAAAACTGTTTTTT. This codes for CASSLLSGSEKLFF.